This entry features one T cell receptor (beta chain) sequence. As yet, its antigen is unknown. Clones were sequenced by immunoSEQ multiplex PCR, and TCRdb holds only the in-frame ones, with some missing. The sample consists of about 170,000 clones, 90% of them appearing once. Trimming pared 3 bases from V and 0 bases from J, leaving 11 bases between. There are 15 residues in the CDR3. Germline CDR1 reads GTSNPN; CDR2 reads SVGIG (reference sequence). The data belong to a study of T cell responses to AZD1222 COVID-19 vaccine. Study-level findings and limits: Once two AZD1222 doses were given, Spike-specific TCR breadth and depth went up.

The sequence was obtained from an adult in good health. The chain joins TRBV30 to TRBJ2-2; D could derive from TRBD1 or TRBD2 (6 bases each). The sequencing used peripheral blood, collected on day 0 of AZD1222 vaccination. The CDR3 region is CAWRTGGANTGELFF. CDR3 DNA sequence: TGTGCCTGGAGGACCGGGGGCGCGAACACCGGGGAGCTGTTTTTT.